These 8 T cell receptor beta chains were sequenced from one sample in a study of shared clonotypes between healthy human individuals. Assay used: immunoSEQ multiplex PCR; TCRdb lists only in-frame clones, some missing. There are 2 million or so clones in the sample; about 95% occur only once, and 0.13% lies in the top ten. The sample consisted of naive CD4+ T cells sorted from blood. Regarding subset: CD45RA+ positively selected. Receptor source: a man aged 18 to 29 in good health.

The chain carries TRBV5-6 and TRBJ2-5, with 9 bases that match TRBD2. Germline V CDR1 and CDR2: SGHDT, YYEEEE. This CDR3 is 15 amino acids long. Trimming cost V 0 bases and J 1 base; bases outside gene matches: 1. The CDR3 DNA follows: TGTGCCAGCAGCTTGGGCGGGAGGGTCCAAGAGACCCAGTACTTC. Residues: CASSLGGRVQETQYF.

The CDR3: CASSVSSGAETQYF. The CDR3 bases are TGTGCCAGCAGCGTGTCTAGCGGGGCAGAGACCCAGTACTTC. The chain employs TRBV9 and TRBJ2-5; the match to TRBD2 covers 9 bases. CDR1 and CDR2 from the germline V gene are SGDLS and YYNGEE. The CDR3 loop spans 14 amino acids. Unmatched junction bases numbered 3, after V lost 2 bases and J lost 4 bases.

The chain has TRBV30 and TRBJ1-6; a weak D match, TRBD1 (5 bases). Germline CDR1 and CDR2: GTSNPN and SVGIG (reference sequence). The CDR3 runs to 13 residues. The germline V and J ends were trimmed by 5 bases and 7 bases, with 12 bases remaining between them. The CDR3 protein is CAWGRDLNSPLHF. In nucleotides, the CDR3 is TGTGCCTGGGGCCGGGACCTAAATTCACCCCTCCACTTT.

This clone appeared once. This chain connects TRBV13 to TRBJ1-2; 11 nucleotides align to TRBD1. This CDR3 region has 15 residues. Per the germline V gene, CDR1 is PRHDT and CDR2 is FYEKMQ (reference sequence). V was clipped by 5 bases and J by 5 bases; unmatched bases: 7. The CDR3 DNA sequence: TGTGCCAGCAGCCCGGAGGGACAGGGGGTTTATGGCTACACCTTC. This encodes CASSPEGQGVYGYTF.

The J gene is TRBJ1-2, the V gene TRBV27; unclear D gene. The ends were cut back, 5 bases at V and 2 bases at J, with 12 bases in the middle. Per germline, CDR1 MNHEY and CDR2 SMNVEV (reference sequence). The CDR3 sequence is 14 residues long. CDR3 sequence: CASSDSAQNYGYTF. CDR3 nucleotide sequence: TGTGCCAGCAGTGATAGTGCACAAAACTATGGCTACACCTTC.

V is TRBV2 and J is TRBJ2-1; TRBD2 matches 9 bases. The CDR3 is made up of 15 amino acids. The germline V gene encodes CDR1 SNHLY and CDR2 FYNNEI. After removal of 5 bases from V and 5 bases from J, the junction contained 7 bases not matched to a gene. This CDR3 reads CASSPLSGGDNEQFF. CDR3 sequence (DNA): TGTGCCAGCAGTCCCCTTAGCGGGGGAGACAATGAGCAGTTCTTC.

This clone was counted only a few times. The CDR3 nucleotides are TGCGCCAGCAGCACAAGGGGAACCAGGGACACTGAAGCTTTCTTT. It translates to CASSTRGTRDTEAFF. The V gene is TRBV4-1, the J gene TRBJ1-1; D is possibly TRBD1 (5 bases). Germline CDR1 reads MGHRA; CDR2 reads YSYEKL. The CDR3 runs to 15 residues. Trimming shortened V by 5 bases and J by 3 bases, and 16 bases separated the two germline ends.

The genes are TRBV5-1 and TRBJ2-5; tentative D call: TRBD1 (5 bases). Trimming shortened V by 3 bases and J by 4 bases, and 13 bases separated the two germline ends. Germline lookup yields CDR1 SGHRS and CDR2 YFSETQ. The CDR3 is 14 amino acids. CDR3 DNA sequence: TGCGCCAGCAGCTCGCAGGGTCGAACAGAGACCCAGTACTTC. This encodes CASSSQGRTETQYF. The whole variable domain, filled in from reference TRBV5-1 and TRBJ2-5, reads KAGVTQTPRYLIKTRGQQVTLSCSPISGHRSVSWYQQTPGQGLQFLFEYFSETQRNKGNFPGRFSGRQFSNSRSEMNVSTLELGDSALYLCASSSQGRTETQYFGPGTRLLVL.